These T cell receptor beta chains were read from a single sample in a study of technical replicates of blood from several donors. Assay: immunoSEQ multiplex PCR; the TCRdb copy retains only in-frame clones and omits some. The profile covers fewer than 85,000 clones, with 90% to 98% appearing a single time and around 0.31% taken by the ten largest. The sample comprised T cells isolated from PBMCs. The receptor set was obtained from a human donor in good health. Both conserved end residues are part of each CDR3. D genes are given only for firm matches. Clone sizes are given selectively: once, few, many, or a class where the clone is expanded.

>TRBV4-2|-|TRBJ1-2|-
TGTGCCAGCAGCCAAGATAACAGGGAATATGGCTACACCTTC
CASSQDNREYGYTF
>TRBV27|-|TRBJ1-1|TRBD1
TGTGCCAGCAGCGTATCCGGGACAGCTTACACTGAAGCTTTCTTT
CASSVSGTAYTEAFF
>TRBV15|-|TRBJ2-1|-
TGTGCCACCAGCAGAGATTTAACGGGAGAGAATGAGCAGTTCTTC
CATSRDLTGENEQFF
>TRBV9|-|TRBJ2-5|-
TGTGCCAGCAGCTCTTCTGGAGGGGTAGGGGAGACCCAGTACTTC
CASSSSGGVGETQYF
>TRBV19|-|TRBJ2-7|-
TGTGCCAGTAGTATAGTCCTGTCCTACGAGCAGTACTTC
CASSIVLSYEQYF
>TRBV25-1|-|TRBJ2-3|-
TGTGCCAGCAGTTCTAACGTCGAGGCTAGCACAGATACGCAGTATTTT
CASSSNVEASTDTQYF
>TRBV15|-|TRBJ1-1|-
TGTGCCACCAGCAGAGGCCGGACGGGGACTGAAGCTTTCTTT
CATSRGRTGTEAFF
>TRBV25-1|-|TRBJ1-5|-
TGTGCCAGCAGTGATTCTTATCAGCCCCAGCATTTT
CASSDSYQPQHF
>TRBV9|-|TRBJ1-3|-
TGTGCCAGCAGCGTAGCTTTTGGAAACACCATATATTTT
CASSVAFGNTIYF
>TRBV19|-|TRBJ2-1|TRBD2
TGTGCCAGTAGTGGACTAGCGGGAGACTATGAGCAGTTCTTC
CASSGLAGDYEQFF
>TRBV27|-|TRBJ2-5|-
TGTGCCAGCAGTTTAATCATCGGAGCTCGGGAGGAGACCCAGTACTTC
CASSLIIGAREETQYF
>TRBV25-1|-|TRBJ2-2|-
TGTGCCAGCAGTGGGTTTACAGAGTTCACCGGGGAGCTGTTTTTT
CASSGFTEFTGELFF
>TRBV14|-|TRBJ1-2|TRBD1
TGTGCCAGCAGCCGCGGGACAGTTAACTATGGCTACACCTTC
CASSRGTVNYGYTF
>TRBV4-3|-|TRBJ2-1|TRBD2
TGCGCCAGCAGCCAAGGGACTAGCCGACGGTACAATGAGCAGTTCTTC
CASSQGTSRRYNEQFF
>TRBV5-1|-|TRBJ1-2|TRBD1
TGCGCCAGCAGCTTATATACCGGGACAGCATATGGCTACACCTTC
CASSLYTGTAYGYTF
>TRBV10-3|-|TRBJ1-2|-
TGTGCCATCAGTGAGTCTCGGTTTTGGTATGGCTACACCTTC
CAISESRFWYGYTF
>TRBV6-5|-|TRBJ1-2|-
TGTGCCAGCAGCCCTTTATCAGGGCCCTATGGCTACACCTTC
CASSPLSGPYGYTF
>TRBV30|-|TRBJ2-1|TRBD2
TGTGCCCGCGATGGGACTAGCGGGAGTACGGATGAGCAGTTCTTC
CARDGTSGSTDEQFF
>TRBV6-5|once|TRBJ2-1|-
TGTGCCAGCAGTGGAAACAGGGTTAATGAGCAGTTCTTC
CASSGNRVNEQFF
>TRBV5-1|-|TRBJ1-2|-
TGCGCCAGCAGCTTAGAACAAAACTATGGCTACACCTTC
CASSLEQNYGYTF
>TRBV5-4|once|TRBJ2-4|-
TGTGCCAGCAGCTTTAACGGGGAAGTAGCCAAAAACATTCAGTACTTC
CASSFNGEVAKNIQYF
>TRBV28|-|TRBJ2-7|TRBD2
TGTGCCAGCGGGGGGTGGGGGACTAGCGGGAGGCAATACTCCTACGAGCAGTACTTC
CASGGWGTSGRQYSYEQYF
>TRBV15|once|TRBJ1-1|-
TGTGCCACCACTCCTAGGTCTAACACTGAAGCTTTCTTT
CATTPRSNTEAFF
>TRBV6-5|-|TRBJ1-1|-
TGTGCCAGCAGTTCCACCGGGACAGAAGCTTTCTTT
CASSSTGTEAFF
>TRBV7-2|-|TRBJ1-2|-
TGTGCCAGCAGCCCTGGCCTAATTGCTAGCTATGGCTACACCTTC
CASSPGLIASYGYTF
>TRBV7-3|-|TRBJ2-5|-
TGTGCCAGCAGCTTAATTGCGGCTGAGCAAGAGACCCAGTACTTC
CASSLIAAEQETQYF
>TRBV6-1|-|TRBJ1-1|-
TGTGCCAGCAGTCTAGGGGACACGAACACTGAAGCTTTCTTT
CASSLGDTNTEAFF
>TRBV5-1|-|TRBJ2-3|TRBD2
TGCGCCAGCAGCCCAGTGACTAGCGGGAGCACAGATACGCAGTATTTT
CASSPVTSGSTDTQYF
>TRBV29-1|-|TRBJ1-2|-
TGCAGCGTTGAACGAACGGGGGTGGGGGAGAACTATGGCTACACCTTC
CSVERTGVGENYGYTF
>TRBV2|-|TRBJ1-2|TRBD1
TGTGCCAGCAGTGTCGGGACAGACGGCTACACCTTC
CASSVGTDGYTF
>TRBV7-2|-|TRBJ1-1|-
TGTGCCAGCAGCTTACAGGGACTCACTGAAGCTTTCTTT
CASSLQGLTEAFF
>TRBV18|-|TRBJ2-7|TRBD1
TGTGCCAGCTCACCTGGACAGGGGAACTACGAGCAGTACTTC
CASSPGQGNYEQYF
>TRBV7-2|-|TRBJ1-4|TRBD1
TGTGCCAGCAGCTTACGAGGGGGCGAAAACGAAAAACTGTTTTTT
CASSLRGGENEKLFF
>TRBV5-1|-|TRBJ1-3|-
TGCGCCAGCAGCTTGGAGTCAGGCTCTGGAAACACCATATATTTT
CASSLESGSGNTIYF
>TRBV21-1|-|TRBJ2-7|-
TGTGCCAGCACCAATCAAACCAAAGGACTAGCGGGCTGCTACGAGCAGTACTTC
CASTNQTKGLAGCYEQYF
>TRBV7-3|-|TRBJ2-5|-
TGTGCCAGCAGCTATGGACTTAAAGAGACCCAGTACTTC
CASSYGLKETQYF
>TRBV18|-|TRBJ2-5|-
TGTGCCAGCTCGCCCGTACCCGGAGAGACCCAGTACTTC
CASSPVPGETQYF
>TRBV19|-|TRBJ1-1|TRBD1
TGTGCCAGTAGTAGGGGACAGCAAAACACTGAAGCTTTCTTT
CASSRGQQNTEAFF
>TRBV6-6|-|TRBJ1-1|-
TGTGCCAGCAGTATTGGAGACAGCCACACTGAAGCTTTCTTT
CASSIGDSHTEAFF
>TRBV2|-|TRBJ2-3|-
TGTGCCAGCAGACAGGGTAGCACAGATACGCAGTATTTT
CASRQGSTDTQYF
>TRBV9|-|TRBJ2-1|-
TGTGCCAGCAGCGTATCCACCAGCTCCTACAATGAGCAGTTCTTC
CASSVSTSSYNEQFF
>TRBV5-4|-|TRBJ2-3|-
TGTGCCAGCGGGCGACTAGCAGATACGCAGTATTTT
CASGRLADTQYF
>TRBV4-3|-|TRBJ1-5|-
TGCGCCAGCAGCCAAGATTCCTCGGGGAACGGCAATCAGCCCCAGCATTTT
CASSQDSSGNGNQPQHF
>TRBV9|-|TRBJ2-3|TRBD2
TGTGCCAGCAGCGTAGGGACTAGCGGGACCACAGATACGCAGTATTTT
CASSVGTSGTTDTQYF